These T cell receptor beta chains were read from a single sample in a study of shared clonotypes between healthy human individuals. The assay was immunoSEQ multiplex PCR, and TCRdb's table has in-frame clones only and misses some. The sample yields about 320,000 clones, around 86% seen once. The sequenced material came from memory CD8+ T cells sorted from blood. These receptors all stem from a man younger than 35 in good health. Both conserved end residues are part of each CDR3. A D gene is named only where the DNA matches it firmly. Not all rows give a size; the values are once, few, many and, for expanded clones, a class.

clone_size	d_call	j_call	v_call	cdr3_aa	cdr3_nt
once	TRBD1	TRBJ2-3	TRBV4-1	CASSPYPPGQSLGDTQYF	TGCGCCAGCAGCCCTTACCCGCCGGGACAGTCCTTAGGAGATACGCAGTATTTT
once	TRBD1	TRBJ2-5	TRBV7-4	CASSLGAGTAKETQYF	TGTGCCAGCAGCTTAGGCGCCGGGACAGCTAAGGAGACCCAGTACTTC
once	NA	TRBJ2-7	TRBV10-3	CAISESGTAGEQYF	TGTGCCATCAGTGAGTCGGGGACTGCGGGGGAGCAGTACTTC
few	NA	TRBJ2-7	TRBV5-1	CASSLATLAYEQYF	TGCGCCAGCAGCTTGGCCACGCTAGCTTACGAGCAGTACTTC
NA	NA	TRBJ2-1	TRBV2	CASIRRYNEQFF	TGTGCCAGCATTCGCCGATACAATGAGCAGTTCTTC
NA	TRBD1	TRBJ1-2	TRBV15	CATSRAQGACGYTF	TGTGCCACCAGCAGAGCCCAGGGGGCTTGTGGCTACACCTTC
NA	NA	TRBJ2-2	TRBV29-1	CSVDLRGTNTGELFF	TGCAGCGTTGATCTGAGGGGGACGAACACCGGGGAGCTGTTTTTT
NA	TRBD1	TRBJ1-1	TRBV9	CASSGPTGIPEAFF	TGTGCCAGCAGCGGGCCGACAGGGATACCTGAAGCTTTCTTT
NA	TRBD2	TRBJ2-7	TRBV6-1	CASSDSSGGAAYEQYF	TGTGCCAGCAGTGATTCTAGCGGGGGGGCCGCCTACGAGCAGTACTTC
NA	NA	TRBJ2-1	TRBV10-2	CASSESSGLPHEQFF	TGCGCCAGCAGTGAGTCAAGCGGCCTCCCCCATGAGCAGTTCTTC
NA	TRBD1	TRBJ2-7	TRBV28	CASREHSYRGMYEQYF	TGTGCCAGCAGAGAGCATTCCTACAGGGGAATGTACGAGCAGTACTTC
NA	NA	TRBJ2-7	TRBV7-9	CASSFVAAYEQYF	TGTGCCAGCAGCTTCGTAGCGGCTTACGAGCAGTACTTC
NA	NA	TRBJ1-2	TRBV28	CASSLNPWPNYGYTF	TGTGCCAGCAGTCTCAACCCTTGGCCTAACTATGGCTACACCTTC
NA	NA	TRBJ1-3	TRBV28	CASSPPLSGNTIYF	TGTGCCAGCAGTCCCCCTCTCTCTGGAAACACCATATATTTT
NA	NA	TRBJ2-1	TRBV14	CASSQRQYNEQFF	TGTGCCAGCAGCCAAAGGCAATACAATGAGCAGTTCTTC
NA	TRBD1	TRBJ1-1	TRBV6-5	CASSYTGGRMNTEAFF	TGTGCCAGCAGTTACACAGGGGGTCGAATGAACACTGAAGCTTTCTTT
NA	NA	TRBJ1-4	TRBV28	CASSPGSSEKLFF	TGTGCCAGCAGTCCAGGAAGTAGTGAAAAACTGTTTTTT
NA	NA	TRBJ1-1	TRBV9	CASSVADGGTEAFF	TGTGCCAGCAGCGTAGCCGACGGGGGCACTGAAGCTTTCTTT
NA	TRBD1	TRBJ1-6	TRBV5-4	CASSYAGQGDSPLHF	TGTGCCAGCAGTTACGCGGGACAGGGTGATTCACCCCTCCACTTT
NA	NA	TRBJ2-1	TRBV10-3	CAISDEAVVTPYNEQFF	TGTGCCATCAGTGACGAGGCTGTAGTAACCCCCTACAATGAGCAGTTCTTC
few	NA	TRBJ1-6	TRBV30	CAWSVGVANSPLHF	TGTGCCTGGAGTGTAGGGGTTGCTAATTCACCCCTCCACTTT
NA	TRBD1	TRBJ1-4	TRBV2	CASNGVVGTGDEKLFF	TGTGCCAGCAACGGTGTGGTAGGGACAGGGGATGAAAAACTGTTTTTT
once	TRBD1	TRBJ1-4	TRBV7-9	CASSLLDRVEEKLFF	TGTGCCAGCAGCTTATTGGACAGGGTTGAGGAAAAACTGTTTTTT
NA	NA	TRBJ1-1	TRBV11-3	CASSSTQRGTEAFF	TGTGCCAGCAGCTCCACCCAGAGGGGCACTGAAGCTTTCTTT
NA	NA	TRBJ1-6	TRBV5-1	CASSLIGSPLHF	TGCGCCAGCAGCTTAATCGGCTCACCCCTCCACTTT
NA	NA	TRBJ1-1	TRBV13	CASSPDNTEAFF	TGTGCCAGCAGCCCCGATAACACTGAAGCTTTCTTT
once	TRBD2	TRBJ2-7	TRBV7-9	CASSTSLAGDYEQYF	TGTGCCAGCAGCACCTCGCTAGCGGGAGATTACGAGCAGTACTTC
NA	NA	TRBJ2-7	TRBV5-1	CASSYTIGQGSYEQYF	TGCGCCAGCAGCTACACCATTGGTCAGGGCTCCTACGAGCAGTACTTC
NA	NA	TRBJ2-3	TRBV10-2	CASSVSVDTQYF	TGCGCCAGCAGTGTAAGCGTAGATACGCAGTATTTT